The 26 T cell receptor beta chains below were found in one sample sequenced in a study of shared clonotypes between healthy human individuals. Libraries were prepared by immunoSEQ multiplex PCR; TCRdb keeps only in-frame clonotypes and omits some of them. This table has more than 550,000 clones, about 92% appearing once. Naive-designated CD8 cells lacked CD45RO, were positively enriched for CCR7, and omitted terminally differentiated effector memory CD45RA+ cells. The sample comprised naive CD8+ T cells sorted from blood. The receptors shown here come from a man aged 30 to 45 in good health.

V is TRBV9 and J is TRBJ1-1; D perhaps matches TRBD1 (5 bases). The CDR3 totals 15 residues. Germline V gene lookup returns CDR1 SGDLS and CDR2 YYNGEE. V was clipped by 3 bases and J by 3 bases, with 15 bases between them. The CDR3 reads CASSGGQGDHTEAFF. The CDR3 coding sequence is TGTGCCAGCAGCGGAGGACAAGGGGATCACACTGAAGCTTTCTTT. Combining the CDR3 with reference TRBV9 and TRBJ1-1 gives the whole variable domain DSGVTQTPKHLITATGQRVTLRCSPRSGDLSVYWYQQSLDQGLQFLIQYYNGEERAKGNILERFSAQQFPDLHSELNLSSLELGDSALYFCASSGGQGDHTEAFFGQGTRLTVV.

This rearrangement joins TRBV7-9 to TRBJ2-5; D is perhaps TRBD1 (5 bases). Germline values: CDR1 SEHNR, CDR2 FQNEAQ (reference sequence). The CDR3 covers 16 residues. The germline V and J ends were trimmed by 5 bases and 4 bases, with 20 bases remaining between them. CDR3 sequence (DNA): TGTGCCAGCAGCCCTAGAGGACAACCGGGTGGAGAGACCCAGTACTTC. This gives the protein CASSPRGQPGGETQYF.

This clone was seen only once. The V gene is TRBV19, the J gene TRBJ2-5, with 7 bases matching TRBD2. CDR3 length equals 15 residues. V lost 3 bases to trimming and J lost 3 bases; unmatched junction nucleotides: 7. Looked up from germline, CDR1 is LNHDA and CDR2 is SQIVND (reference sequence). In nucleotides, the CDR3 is TGTGCCAGTAGTATCTCGGCGGGAGACGAAGAGACCCAGTACTTC. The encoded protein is CASSISAGDEETQYF.

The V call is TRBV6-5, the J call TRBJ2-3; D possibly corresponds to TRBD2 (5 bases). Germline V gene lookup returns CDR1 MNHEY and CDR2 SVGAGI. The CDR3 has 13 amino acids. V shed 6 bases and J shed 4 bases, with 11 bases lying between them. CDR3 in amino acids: CASSPPRADTQYF. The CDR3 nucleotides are TGTGCCAGCAGCCCCCCGAGGGCAGATACGCAGTATTTT.

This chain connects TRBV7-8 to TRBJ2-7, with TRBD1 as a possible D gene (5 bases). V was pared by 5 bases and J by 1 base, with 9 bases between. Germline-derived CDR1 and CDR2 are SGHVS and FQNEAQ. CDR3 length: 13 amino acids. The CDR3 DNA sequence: TGTGCCAGCAGCAAGACAGCTTCCTACGAGCAGTACTTC. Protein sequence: CASSKTASYEQYF.

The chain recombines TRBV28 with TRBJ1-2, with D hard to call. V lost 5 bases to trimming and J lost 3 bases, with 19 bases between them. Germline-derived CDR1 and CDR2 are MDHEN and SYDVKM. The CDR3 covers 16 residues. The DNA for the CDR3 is TGTGCCAGCAGTCCTTCGGTCGGATTCCGGGACTATGGCTACACCTTC. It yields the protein CASSPSVGFRDYGYTF.

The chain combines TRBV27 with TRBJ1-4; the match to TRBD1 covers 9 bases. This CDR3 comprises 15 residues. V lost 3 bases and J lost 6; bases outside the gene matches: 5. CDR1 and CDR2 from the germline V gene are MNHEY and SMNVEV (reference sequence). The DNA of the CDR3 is TGTGCCAGCAGTTTGCGGGACAGGGTATATGAAAAACTGTTTTTT. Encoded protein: CASSLRDRVYEKLFF. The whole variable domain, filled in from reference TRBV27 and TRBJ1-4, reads EAQVTQNPRYLITVTGKKLTVTCSQNMNHEYMSWYRQDPGLGLRQIYYSMNVEVTDKGDVPEGYKVSRKEKRNFPLILESPSPNQTSLYFCASSLRDRVYEKLFFGSGTQLSVL.

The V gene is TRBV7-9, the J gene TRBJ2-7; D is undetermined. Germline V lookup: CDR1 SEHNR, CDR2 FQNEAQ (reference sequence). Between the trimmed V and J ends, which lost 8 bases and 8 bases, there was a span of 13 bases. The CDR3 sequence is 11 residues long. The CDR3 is CASGKIDKQYF. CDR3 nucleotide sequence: TGTGCCAGCGGAAAGATTGATAAGCAGTACTTC. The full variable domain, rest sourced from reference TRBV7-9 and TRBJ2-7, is DTGVSQNPRHKITKRGQNVTFRCDPISEHNRLYWYRQTLGQGPEFLTYFQNEAQLEKSRLLSDRFSAERPKGSFSTLEIQRTEQGDSAMYLCASGKIDKQYFGPGTRLTVT.

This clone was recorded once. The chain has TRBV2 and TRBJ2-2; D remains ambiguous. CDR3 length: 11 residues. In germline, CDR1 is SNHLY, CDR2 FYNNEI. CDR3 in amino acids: CACTGTGELFF. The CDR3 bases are TGTGCGTGTACGGGCACCGGGGAGCTGTTTTTT.

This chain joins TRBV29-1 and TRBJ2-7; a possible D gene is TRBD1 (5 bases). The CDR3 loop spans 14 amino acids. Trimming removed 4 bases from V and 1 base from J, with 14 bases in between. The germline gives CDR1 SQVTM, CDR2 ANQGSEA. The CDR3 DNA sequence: TGCAGCGTTGTCTCTCTAGGGGTATCCTACGAGCAGTACTTC. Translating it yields CSVVSLGVSYEQYF.

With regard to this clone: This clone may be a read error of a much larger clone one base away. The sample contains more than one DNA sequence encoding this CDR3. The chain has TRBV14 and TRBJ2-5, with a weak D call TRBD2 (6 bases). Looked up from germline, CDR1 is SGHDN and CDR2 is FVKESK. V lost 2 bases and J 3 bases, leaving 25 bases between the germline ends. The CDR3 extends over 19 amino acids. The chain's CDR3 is CASSQTSVTGLTREETQYF. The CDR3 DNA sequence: TGTGCCAGCAGCCAAACCAGCGTTACCGGACTGACTAGGGAAGAGACCCAGTACTTC. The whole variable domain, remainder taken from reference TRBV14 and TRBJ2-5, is EAGVTQFPSHSVIEKGQTVTLRCDPISGHDNLYWYRRVMGKEIKFLLHFVKESKQDESGMPNNRFLAERTGGTYSTLKVQPAELEDSGVYFCASSQTSVTGLTREETQYFGPGTRLLVL.

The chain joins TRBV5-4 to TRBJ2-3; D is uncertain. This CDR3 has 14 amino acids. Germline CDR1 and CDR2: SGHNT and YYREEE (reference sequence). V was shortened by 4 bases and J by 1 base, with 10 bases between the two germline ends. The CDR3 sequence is CASSPGERTDTQYF. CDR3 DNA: TGTGCCAGCAGCCCGGGTGAGCGCACAGATACGCAGTATTTT.

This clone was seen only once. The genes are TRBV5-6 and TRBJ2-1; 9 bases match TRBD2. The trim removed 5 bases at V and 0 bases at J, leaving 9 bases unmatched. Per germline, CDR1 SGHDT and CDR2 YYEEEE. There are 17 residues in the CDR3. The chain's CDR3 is CASSVGPSGDSYNEQFF. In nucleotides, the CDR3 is TGTGCCAGCAGTGTTGGGCCTAGCGGGGACTCCTACAATGAGCAGTTCTTC.

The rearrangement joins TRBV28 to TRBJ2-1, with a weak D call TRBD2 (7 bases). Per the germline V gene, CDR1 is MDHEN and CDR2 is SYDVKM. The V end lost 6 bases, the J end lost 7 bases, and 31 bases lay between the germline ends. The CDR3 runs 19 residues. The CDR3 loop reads CASSGTGAEAGWSPNEQFF. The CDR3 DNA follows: TGTGCCAGCAGCGGGACGGGGGCCGAAGCGGGATGGTCCCCTAATGAGCAGTTCTTC.

CDR3 DNA sequence: TGTGCCAGCAGCTTAGATTCCGGTAACACTGAAGCTTTCTTT. Protein product: CASSLDSGNTEAFF. V and J are TRBV11-2 and TRBJ1-1; D unclear. The CDR3 is made up of 14 amino acids. Trimming stripped 0 bases from V and 2 bases from J, with 7 bases between. Germline loops: CDR1 SGHAT, CDR2 FQNNGV.

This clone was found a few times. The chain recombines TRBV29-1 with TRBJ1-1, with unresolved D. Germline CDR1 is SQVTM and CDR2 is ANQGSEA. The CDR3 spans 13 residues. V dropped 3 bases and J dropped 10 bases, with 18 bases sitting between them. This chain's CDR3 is CSVDNRQDLGAFF. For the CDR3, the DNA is TGCAGCGTTGATAATCGTCAGGACCTGGGAGCTTTCTTT. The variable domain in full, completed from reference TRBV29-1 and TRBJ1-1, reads SAVISQKPSRDICQRGTSLTIQCQVDSQVTMMFWYRQQPGQSLTLIATANQGSEATYESGFVIDKFPISRPNLTFSTLTVSNMSPEDSSIYLCSVDNRQDLGAFFGQGTRLTVV.

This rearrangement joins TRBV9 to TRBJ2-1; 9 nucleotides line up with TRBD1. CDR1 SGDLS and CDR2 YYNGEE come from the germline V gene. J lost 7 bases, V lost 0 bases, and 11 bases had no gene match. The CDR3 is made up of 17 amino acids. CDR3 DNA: TGTGCCAGCAGCGTAGAGGGGGTGGGACAGGGAAGGAATGAGCAGTTCTTC. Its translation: CASSVEGVGQGRNEQFF.

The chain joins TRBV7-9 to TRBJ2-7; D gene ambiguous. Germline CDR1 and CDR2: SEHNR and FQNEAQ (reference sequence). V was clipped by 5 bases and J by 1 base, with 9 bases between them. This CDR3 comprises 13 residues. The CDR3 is CASSTDVSYEQYF. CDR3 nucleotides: TGTGCCAGCAGCACGGACGTATCCTACGAGCAGTACTTC.

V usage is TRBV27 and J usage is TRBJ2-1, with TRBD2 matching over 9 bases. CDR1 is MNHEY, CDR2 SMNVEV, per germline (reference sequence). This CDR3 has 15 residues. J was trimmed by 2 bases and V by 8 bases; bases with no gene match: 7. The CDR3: CASRPGGRAYNEQFF. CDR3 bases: TGTGCCAGCCGTCCGGGCGGGAGGGCCTACAATGAGCAGTTCTTC.

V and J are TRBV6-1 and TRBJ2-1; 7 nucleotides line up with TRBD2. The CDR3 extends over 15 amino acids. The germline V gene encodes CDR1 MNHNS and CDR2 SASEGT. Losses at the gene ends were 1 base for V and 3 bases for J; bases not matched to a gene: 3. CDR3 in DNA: TGTGCCAGCAGTGAAGACGGGACTAACTACAATGAGCAGTTCTTC. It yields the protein CASSEDGTNYNEQFF.

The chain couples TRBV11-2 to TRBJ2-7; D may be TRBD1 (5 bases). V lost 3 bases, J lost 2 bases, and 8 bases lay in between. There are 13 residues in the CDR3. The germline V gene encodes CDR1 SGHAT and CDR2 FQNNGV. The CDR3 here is CASSLTATYEQYF. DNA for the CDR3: TGTGCCAGCAGCTTGACAGCGACCTACGAGCAGTACTTC.

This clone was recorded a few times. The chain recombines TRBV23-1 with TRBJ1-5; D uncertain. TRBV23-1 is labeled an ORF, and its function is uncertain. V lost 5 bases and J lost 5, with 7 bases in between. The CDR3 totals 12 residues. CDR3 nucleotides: TGCGCCAGCAGTTTCACGGATCAGCCCCAGCATTTT. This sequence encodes CASSFTDQPQHF.

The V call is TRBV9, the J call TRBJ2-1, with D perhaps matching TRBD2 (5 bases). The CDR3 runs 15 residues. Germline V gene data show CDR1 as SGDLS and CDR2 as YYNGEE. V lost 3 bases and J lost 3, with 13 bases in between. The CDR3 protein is CASSAPVRDYNEQFF. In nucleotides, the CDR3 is TGTGCCAGCAGCGCGCCCGTCCGGGACTACAATGAGCAGTTCTTC.

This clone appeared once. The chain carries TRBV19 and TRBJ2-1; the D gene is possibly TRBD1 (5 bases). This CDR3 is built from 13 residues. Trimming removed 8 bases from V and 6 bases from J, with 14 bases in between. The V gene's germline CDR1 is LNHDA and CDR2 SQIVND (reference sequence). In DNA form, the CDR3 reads TGTGCCAGTGCCCGGTCAGGGATCAATGAGCAGTTCTTC. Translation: CASARSGINEQFF.

CDR3 region: CSVVSTSDLYEQYF. CDR3 bases: TGCAGCGTTGTTAGTACTAGCGACCTCTACGAGCAGTACTTC. The rearrangement links TRBV29-1 to TRBJ2-7; 7 nucleotides line up with TRBD2. CDR3 length: 14 residues. V dropped 4 bases and J dropped 3; count of bases not matched to a gene: 9. Germline loops: CDR1 SQVTM, CDR2 ANQGSEA.

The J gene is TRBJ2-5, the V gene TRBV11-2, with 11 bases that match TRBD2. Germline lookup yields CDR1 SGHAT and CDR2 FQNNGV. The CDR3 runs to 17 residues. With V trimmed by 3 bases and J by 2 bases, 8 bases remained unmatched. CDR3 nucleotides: TGTGCCAGCAGCTTGGCCGGGACTAGCGGAAATCAAGAGACCCAGTACTTC. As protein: CASSLAGTSGNQETQYF.